The present TCR beta chain was sequenced within a study of a mutant IDH1 vaccine in newly diagnosed glioma. Turning to the study itself: Therapy received beforehand was radiotherapy, temozolomide, or both, with most patients given both.

Repertoires were generated with immunoSEQ multiplex PCR, while TCRdb's copy carries only in-frame clones and drops some. The table includes 50,000 to 75,000 clones, 80% to 95% detected once. Time point reported: baseline, week 1 (first vaccination visit). Regarding treatment: pre-vaccination baseline after standard-of-care therapy. There are 16 residues in the CDR3. Germline CDR1 SGHVS, CDR2 FNYEAQ. V gave up 4 bases and J gave up 0 bases; unmatched junction bases: 8. The TCR was taken from a man aged 50 to 59 with glioma. V and J are TRBV7-6 and TRBJ1-1, with 7 bases that match TRBD1. Sample: PBMCs, taken from a glioma patient treated with radiotherapy, temozolomide or both. The CDR3 DNA follows: TGTGCCAGCAGCTCGGTCCCGACAGGGTTGAACACTGAAGCTTTCTTT. It codes for CASSSVPTGLNTEAFF.